This T cell receptor (beta chain) appears in the sequencing data of a study of a mutant IDH1 vaccine in newly diagnosed glioma. Study overall: Vaccine dosing followed radiotherapy by 4-6 weeks, or accompanied temozolomide cycles. Pretreatment consisted of radiotherapy, temozolomide, or both, with most receiving both. Week 35 was safety follow-up visit V12; week 47 was end-of-study visit V13.

The time point denotes: week 47, end of study. All doses held 300 ug of mutant IDH1 20-mer peptide, with topical imiquimod. Vaccination of patients was performed eight times, in weeks 1, 3, 5, 7, 11, 15, 19 and 23. Details on this clone: Its antigen remains unidentified.

Libraries were prepared by immunoSEQ multiplex PCR; TCRdb keeps only in-frame clonotypes and omits some of them. Of 60,000 to 65,000 clones listed, around 86% are singletons. With 2 bases clipped from V and 12 bases from J, the junction kept 15 bases outside the gene matches. Germline CDR1 is SGHVS and CDR2 is FQNEAQ. The CDR3 is 17 amino acids. The sequencing here drew on PBMCs, taken from a glioma patient whose treatment included an IDH1 peptide vaccine. This sequence was found in a man between 25 and 39 years old with glioma. The chain links TRBV7-8 to TRBJ1-6; 8 bases align to TRBD1. CDR3 protein: CASSLYGSGGVLRPLHF. Written as DNA, the CDR3 is TGTGCCAGCAGCTTATATGGCTCAGGGGGCGTTCTGAGACCCCTCCACTTT.